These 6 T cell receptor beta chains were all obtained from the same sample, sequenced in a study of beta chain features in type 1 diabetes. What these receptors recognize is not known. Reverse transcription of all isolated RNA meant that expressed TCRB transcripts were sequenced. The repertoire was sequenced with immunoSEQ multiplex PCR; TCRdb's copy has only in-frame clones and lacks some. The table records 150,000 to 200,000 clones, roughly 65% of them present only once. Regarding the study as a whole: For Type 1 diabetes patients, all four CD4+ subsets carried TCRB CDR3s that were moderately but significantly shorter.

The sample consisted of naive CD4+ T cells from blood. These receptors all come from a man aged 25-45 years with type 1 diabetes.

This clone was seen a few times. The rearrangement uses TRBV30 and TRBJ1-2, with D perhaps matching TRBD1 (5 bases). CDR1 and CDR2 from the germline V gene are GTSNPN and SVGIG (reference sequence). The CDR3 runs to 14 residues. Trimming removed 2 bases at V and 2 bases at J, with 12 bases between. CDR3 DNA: TGTGCCTGGAGTCCCCTCCCAGGGAACTATGGCTACACCTTC. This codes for CAWSPLPGNYGYTF.

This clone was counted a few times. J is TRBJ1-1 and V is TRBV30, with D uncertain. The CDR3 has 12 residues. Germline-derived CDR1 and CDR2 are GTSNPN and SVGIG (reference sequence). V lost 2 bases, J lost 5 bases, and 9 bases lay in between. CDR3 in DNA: TGTGCCTGGAGTAACGGTAGGACTGAAGCTTTCTTT. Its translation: CAWSNGRTEAFF.

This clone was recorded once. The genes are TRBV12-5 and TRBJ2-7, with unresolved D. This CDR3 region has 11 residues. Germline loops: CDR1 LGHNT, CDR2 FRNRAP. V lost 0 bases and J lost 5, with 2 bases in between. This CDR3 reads CASGLVHEQYF. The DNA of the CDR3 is TGTGCTAGTGGTTTGGTCCACGAGCAGTACTTC. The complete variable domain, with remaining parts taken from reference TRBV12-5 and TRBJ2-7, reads DARVTQTPRHKVTEMGQEVTMRCQPILGHNTVFWYRQTMMQGLELLAYFRNRAPLDDSGMPKDRFSAEMPDATLATLKIQPSEPRDSAVYFCASGLVHEQYFGPGTRLTVT.

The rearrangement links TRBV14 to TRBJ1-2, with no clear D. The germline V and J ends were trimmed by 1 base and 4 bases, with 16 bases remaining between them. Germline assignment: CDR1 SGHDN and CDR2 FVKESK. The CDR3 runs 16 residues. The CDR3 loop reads CASSQGIPGAAYGYTF. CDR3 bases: TGTGCCAGCAGCCAAGGAATTCCAGGAGCTGCCTATGGCTACACCTTC.

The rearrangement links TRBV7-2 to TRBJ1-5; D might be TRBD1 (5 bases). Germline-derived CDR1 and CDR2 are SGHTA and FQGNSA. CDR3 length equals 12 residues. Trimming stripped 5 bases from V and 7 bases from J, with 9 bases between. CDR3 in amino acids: CASSMEGQPQHF. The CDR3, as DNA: TGTGCCAGCAGCATGGAGGGGCAGCCCCAGCATTTT. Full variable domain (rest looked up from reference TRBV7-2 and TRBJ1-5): GAGVSQSPSNKVTEKGKDVELRCDPISGHTALYWYRQSLGQGLEFLIYFQGNSAPDKSGLPSDRFSAERTGGSVSTLTIQRTQQEDSAVYLCASSMEGQPQHFGDGTRLSIL.

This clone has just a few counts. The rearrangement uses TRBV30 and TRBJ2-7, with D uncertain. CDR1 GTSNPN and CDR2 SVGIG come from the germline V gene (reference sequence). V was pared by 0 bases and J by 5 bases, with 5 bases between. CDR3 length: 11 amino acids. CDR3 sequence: CAWSVADEQYF. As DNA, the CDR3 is TGTGCCTGGAGTGTAGCTGACGAGCAGTACTTC.